This TCR beta chain originates from a study of shared clonotypes between healthy human individuals. Study-level results: Estimated richness values were generally larger in naive subsets than in memory subsets.

In this sample, this clone turned up a few times. Its specificity is unknown. This CDR3 region has 14 residues. V shed 5 bases, J shed 7 bases, and the junction held 6 bases outside the gene matches. Germline V gene data show CDR1 as SGHVS and CDR2 as FNYEAQ. Assay: immunoSEQ multiplex PCR; the TCRdb copy retains only in-frame clones and omits some. The table has 600,000 to 750,000 clones, roughly 72% seen once. Sequencing used memory CD4+ T cells sorted from blood. Subset defined: CD45RA-negative fraction. The origin of this receptor is a woman in her twenties or thirties in good health. V usage is TRBV7-6 and J usage is TRBJ1-4; 8 bases are a match to TRBD1. The CDR3 coding sequence is TGTGCCAGCAGCCGGACAGGGCATGGTGAAAAACTGTTTTTT. It translates to CASSRTGHGEKLFF.